This T cell receptor beta chain is drawn from a study of OX40 agonist ivuxolimab in advanced cancers. Study as a whole: The patients' treatment was ivuxolimab, an agonistic anti-OX40 (CD134) antibody. Dose-escalation patients suffered from hepatocellular carcinoma, melanoma, renal cell or head and neck cancer. Each patient was given ivuxolimab into a vein every 2 weeks, at 0.01 to 10 mg/kg.

Clones were read by immunoSEQ multiplex PCR, and TCRdb kept only the in-frame ones, dropping some. The sample includes 35,000 to 40,000 clones, about three quarters of them seen just once. The V and J ends lost 3 bases and 3 bases, in that order; junction bases with no gene match: 2. The germline CDR1 and CDR2 sequences are KGHSH and LQKENI. This CDR3 spans 14 amino acids. Blood got drawn at baseline, again on cycle 4 day 1, and then on cycle 7 day 1. This sequence joins TRBV18 and TRBJ2-5; 9 nucleotides line up with TRBD1. The source is an adult with an advanced solid tumor such as melanoma, head and neck, liver or kidney cancer. Material: CD4+ or CD8+ T cells sorted from blood, obtained in a trial of the OX40 agonist ivuxolimab. The CDR3 spells CASSPRTGEETQYF. In DNA form, the CDR3 reads TGTGCCAGCTCACCCAGGACAGGGGAAGAGACCCAGTACTTC.